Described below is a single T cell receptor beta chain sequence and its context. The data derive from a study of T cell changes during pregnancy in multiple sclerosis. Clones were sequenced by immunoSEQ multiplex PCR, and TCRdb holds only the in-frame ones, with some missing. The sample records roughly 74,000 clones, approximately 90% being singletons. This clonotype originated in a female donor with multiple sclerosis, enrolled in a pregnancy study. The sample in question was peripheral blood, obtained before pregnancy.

The DNA for the CDR3 is TGTGCCAGCAGTTTATCGGCAGGCTATAATTCACCCCTCCACTTT. Protein sequence: CASSLSAGYNSPLHF. J is TRBJ1-6 and V is TRBV27; D gene ambiguous. Germline V gene sequence: CDR1 MNHEY, CDR2 SMNVEV (reference sequence). The CDR3 spans 15 residues. The V and J ends lost 0 bases and 3 bases respectively, with 6 bases between them.